Presented here are 15 T cell receptor beta chains from one specimen sequenced in a study of shared clonotypes between healthy human individuals. The method was immunoSEQ multiplex PCR; TCRdb's version includes in-frame clones alone and lacks a portion of them. The sample has just over 2,000,000 clones, 85% to 95% seen once. The specimen sequenced was naive CD4+ T cells sorted from blood. Subset specified: CD45RA+ positively selected. Source of these receptors: a young man in good health.

This clone appeared many times. The rearrangement links TRBV6-6 to TRBJ2-7, with 7 positions matching TRBD2. The CDR3 is made up of 16 amino acids. V was pared by 2 bases and J by 4 bases, with 11 bases of the junction left unmatched. CDR1 and CDR2 (germline): MNHNY, SVGAGI (reference sequence). CDR3 sequence (DNA): TGTGCCAGCAGTTACAGAGATTTTAAGCGGGGATACGAGCAGTACTTC. Amino acids: CASSYRDFKRGYEQYF.

This chain joins TRBV7-3 and TRBJ1-6, with 7 positions matching TRBD1. V lost 1 base, J lost 10 bases, and 4 bases stayed unmatched. The CDR3 loop spans 14 amino acids. From germline, CDR1 is SGHTA and CDR2 FQGTGA. This chain's CDR3 is CASSLNPRGSPLHF. In DNA form, the CDR3 reads TGTGCCAGCAGCTTAAACCCCAGGGGGTCACCCCTCCACTTT.

This chain joins TRBV6-1 and TRBJ2-2; D gene uncertain. V lost 2 bases to trimming and J lost 7 bases, with 8 bases between them. Germline loops: CDR1 MNHNS, CDR2 SASEGT. The CDR3 is made up of 13 amino acids. DNA for the CDR3: TGTGCCAGCAGTGAAAGGGCTAGCGGGGAGCTGTTTTTT. This translates into CASSERASGELFF.

The CDR3 loop is CASTKGVDYGYTF. The CDR3 region has the DNA TGTGCCAGCACGAAGGGAGTGGACTATGGCTACACCTTC. This sequence joins TRBV6-5 and TRBJ1-2; the D is unclear. CDR1 and CDR2 from the germline V gene are MNHEY and SVGAGI. V lost 7 bases and J 3 bases, leaving 12 bases between the germline ends. The CDR3 consists of 13 residues.

The chain recombines TRBV6-1 with TRBJ2-7; D gene uncertain. Trimming removed 2 bases from V and 2 bases from J, with 13 bases in between. Germline assignment: CDR1 MNHNS and CDR2 SASEGT. This CDR3 comprises 15 residues. CDR3 DNA sequence: TGTGCCAGCAGTGAATTGAAGTACGTTACCTACGAGCAGTACTTC. Amino acids: CASSELKYVTYEQYF.

This chain connects TRBV5-6 to TRBJ1-2, with TRBD1 matching 7 bases. Germline V gives CDR1 SGHDT, CDR2 YYEEEE. The ends lost 0 bases at V and 4 bases at J; junction bases unmatched: 9. The CDR3 totals 16 residues. The CDR3 region has the DNA TGTGCCAGCAGCTTGGCCCCGACAGGGAAGGGCTATGGCTACACCTTC. It is translated as CASSLAPTGKGYGYTF.

The rearrangement joins TRBV6-1 to TRBJ2-5; TRBD1 might be the D (6 bases). Trimming left V 3 bases short and J 10 bases short, with 12 bases between. The germline V gene encodes CDR1 MNHNS and CDR2 SASEGT. This CDR3 region has 12 residues. In DNA, the CDR3 is TGTGCCAGCAGTGACCAGGGGTTCATCCAGTACTTC. As protein: CASSDQGFIQYF.

Of note for this clone: The same CDR3 also results from other DNA sequences found in this sample. V is TRBV5-1 and J is TRBJ1-6; D is unresolved. V was pared by 0 bases and J by 7 bases, with 8 bases between. In germline, CDR1 is SGHRS, CDR2 YFSETQ. CDR3 length: 14 amino acids. Here the CDR3 reads CASSLGWENSPLHF. The CDR3 DNA sequence: TGCGCCAGCAGCTTGGGGTGGGAAAATTCACCCCTCCACTTT.

The chain joins TRBV7-8 to TRBJ1-3, with D perhaps TRBD1 (5 bases). The CDR3 length is 14 residues. From germline, CDR1 is SGHVS and CDR2 FQNEAQ. V was pared by 6 bases and J by 4 bases, with 13 bases between. Written as DNA, the CDR3 is TGTGCCAGCAGGACCGCAGGGACCGGAAACACCATATATTTT. Amino acids: CASRTAGTGNTIYF.

The gene calls are TRBV6-6 and TRBJ1-4, with D perhaps matching TRBD1 (5 bases). Germline values: CDR1 MNHNY, CDR2 SVGAGI (reference sequence). V lost 6 bases and J lost 8, with 7 bases in between. The CDR3 runs 11 residues. The CDR3 coding sequence is TGTGCCAGCAGCCGGGGCGAAAAACTGTTTTTT. Translation gives CASSRGEKLFF.

This sequence joins TRBV2 and TRBJ2-3; TRBD2 aligns across 10 bases. Germline V gives CDR1 SNHLY, CDR2 FYNNEI. V was pared by 6 bases and J by 0 bases, with 3 bases of the junction left unmatched. CDR3 size: 15 residues. CDR3 nucleotides: TGTGCCAGCAGCCTAGCGGGGGCAAGCACAGATACGCAGTATTTT. It specifies CASSLAGASTDTQYF.

V usage is TRBV19 and J usage is TRBJ1-1; 9 bases are a match to TRBD1. The V and J ends lost 2 bases and 5 bases, in that order; junction bases with no gene match: 6. Germline lookup yields CDR1 LNHDA and CDR2 SQIVND (reference sequence). This CDR3 contains 15 residues. The CDR3 loop reads CASSIQTGGYTEAFF. For the CDR3, the DNA is TGTGCCAGTAGTATACAGACAGGGGGGTATACTGAAGCTTTCTTT.

Of note for this clone: Other nucleotide sequences in the sample specify the same CDR3. This chain connects TRBV18 to TRBJ2-5; TRBD1 might be the D (5 bases). Trimming took 2 bases from V and 5 from J, leaving 9 bases between them. Germline V gene data show CDR1 as KGHSH and CDR2 as LQKENI. This CDR3 has 13 amino acids. The CDR3 reads CASSPRGLETQYF. Here the CDR3 DNA reads TGTGCCAGCTCACCAAGGGGCTTGGAGACCCAGTACTTC.

The V and J genes are TRBV18 and TRBJ2-2, with 9 bases matching TRBD2. V dropped 3 bases and J dropped 4; count of bases not matched to a gene: 6. The CDR3 loop spans 16 amino acids. CDR1 is KGHSH, CDR2 LQKENI, per germline. The CDR3 bases are TGTGCCAGCTCACCTCCCGCGGGAGGGCGCACCGGGGAGCTGTTTTTT. Its translation: CASSPPAGGRTGELFF.

The chain combines TRBV10-3 with TRBJ2-1; 11 bases match TRBD1. Germline CDR1 reads ENHRY; CDR2 reads SYGVKD. After removal of 11 bases from V and 15 bases from J, the junction contained 6 bases not matched to a gene. The CDR3 length is 10 residues. The CDR3 region has the DNA TGTGCCTCAGGGACAGGGGGATTGTTCTTC. Its translation: CASGTGGLFF.